Each of the 5 T cell receptor beta chains below was sequenced from the same sample in a study of blood T cell repertoires in COVID-19. TCRdb's table, derived via immunoSEQ multiplex PCR, lists solely in-frame clones and lacks some. The table records hundreds of thousands of clones, approximately 81% of them present only once. The sample comprised PBMCs or T cells enriched from blood (not recorded which). These receptors originate from a man aged 40-49 years who had recovered from COVID-19.

This chain uses TRBV5-5 with TRBJ1-6, with TRBD1 as a possible D gene (6 bases). V dropped 4 bases and J dropped 3 bases, with 14 bases sitting between them. The CDR3 totals 16 residues. Germline CDR1 and CDR2: SGHKS and YYEKEE (reference sequence). This CDR3 reads CASSLDRTLYNSPLHF. CDR3 coding DNA: TGTGCCAGCAGCCTCGACAGGACCCTCTATAATTCACCCCTCCACTTT.

V usage is TRBV5-1 and J usage is TRBJ2-5; 12 bases are shared with TRBD2. V was pared by 0 bases and J by 3 bases, with 3 bases of the junction left unmatched. There are 16 residues in the CDR3. The germline V gene encodes CDR1 SGHRS and CDR2 YFSETQ. The CDR3 DNA sequence: TGCGCCAGCAGCTTGGACCTAGCGGGAGGGGAAGAGACCCAGTACTTC. It specifies CASSLDLAGGEETQYF.

The rearrangement links TRBV2 to TRBJ2-6; weak D call: TRBD2 (5 bases). Trimming pared 11 bases from V and 2 bases from J, leaving 10 bases between. The CDR3 extends over 13 amino acids. Germline V lookup: CDR1 SNHLY, CDR2 FYNNEI. The chain's CDR3 is CAAERAGANVLTF. CDR3 coding DNA: TGTGCCGCGGAGAGGGCTGGGGCCAACGTCCTGACTTTC.

The chain links TRBV3-1 (or the pseudogene TRBV3-2) to TRBJ2-7; TRBD2 agrees at 7 bases. Germline CDR1 is LGHDT and CDR2 is YNNKEL (reference sequence). The V and J ends lost 5 bases and 7 bases, in that order; junction bases with no gene match: 11. This CDR3 contains 14 residues. The CDR3 protein is CASSESGVLGEQYF. CDR3 bases: TGTGCCAGCAGCGAAAGCGGGGTCCTGGGGGAGCAGTACTTC.

V gene TRBV14 combines with J gene TRBJ1-1; D remains ambiguous. V was clipped by 1 base and J by 7 bases, with 7 bases between them. The germline gives CDR1 SGHDN, CDR2 FVKESK. This CDR3 contains 12 residues. The CDR3 is CASSQGPGEAFF. The DNA of the CDR3 is TGTGCCAGCAGCCAAGGGCCGGGTGAAGCTTTCTTT. Full variable domain (rest looked up from reference TRBV14 and TRBJ1-1): EAGVTQFPSHSVIEKGQTVTLRCDPISGHDNLYWYRRVMGKEIKFLLHFVKESKQDESGMPNNRFLAERTGGTYSTLKVQPAELEDSGVYFCASSQGPGEAFFGQGTRLTVV.